Reported below is one T cell receptor beta chain. One end of the junction fails to match germline, which may point to a read error. Germline values: CDR1 SGHRS, CDR2 YFSETQ. This CDR3 region has 13 residues. The method was immunoSEQ multiplex PCR; TCRdb's version includes in-frame clones alone and lacks a portion of them. The sample comprises more than 80,000 clones, about 90% of which are singletons, and 8% rests with the top ten. This entry comes from a study of T cell responses to AZD1222 COVID-19 vaccine. This sample comprised peripheral blood, obtained 28 days after the second AZD1222 dose. The gene calls are TRBV5-1 and TRBJ1-4; D is uncertain. This TCR derives from an adult who received the AZD1222 COVID-19 vaccine. The CDR3 DNA reads TGCGCCAGCCGCTTGTCCCCGAATGAAAAACTGTTTTTT. This encodes CASRLSPNEKLFF.